This section outlines one TCR beta chain sequence together with its context. The table lists this clone with a few counts. The clone's antigen remains unknown. Base qualities were left out, and no much larger clone turns up one base away. The data belong to a study of cytomegalovirus exposure and HLA in healthy donors (dated 2017 in TCRdb). About the investigation overall: According to an earlier analysis of 450 to 650 of the donors, about 190 million T cells yielded 90 million to 130 million unique TCR beta sequences and approximately 300 Gb of sequence data. About five DR-DQ haplotypes were handled as single units for association and clustering, since linkage in the cohort was strong. A later analysis re-analyzed previously published TCR beta repertoires from roughly 630 donors and added high-resolution HLA genotyping to study TCR occurrence patterns. Genome-wide SNP genotypes for about three fifths of the roughly 700 donors were used in a later genetic analysis, which treated that subset as a discovery cohort. The number of donors typed differed by locus, with roughly 620-630 for A, B, C, DRB1 and DQB1, more than 500 for DQA1, 600 to 610 for DPA1, and 472 for DPB1. High-throughput TCR immunosequencing, statistical association of individual TCRs with disease status, and machine learning were combined to predict cytomegalovirus infection status. The study profiled the T cell repertoires of under 700 subjects by immunosequencing and related them to cytomegalovirus serostatus. The later analysis used no new phenotypic data to find candidate immune exposures, relying instead on TCR beta sequences and their occurrence across donors. Class I and class II HLA loci were covered by the typing at four-digit resolution. The aim of the study was to test whether cataloging public T cell receptors could identify signatures of past pathogen exposure. Every discovery cohort repertoire had been produced on one sequencing platform. Among around 400 genotyped donors of the cohort, an average of roughly 230,000 unique TCR beta nucleotide sequences was sequenced per donor, of which 15% to 20% were non-productive. Alongside the repertoire data, information on donor age, sex, ethnicity and CMV serostatus was compiled. Among the roughly 430 genotyped donors, approximately 82% belonged to the genetic ancestry cluster associated with self-reported Caucasian donors. In addition to the first cohort of 500 to 850 subjects, a separate validation cohort of 130 or so different subjects was used. To decide whether each TCR beta V gene segment behaved as functional or pseudogenic, an earlier analysis of some 600 of the donors relied on high-throughput TCR beta sequencing. Roughly 300 gigabases of sequencing data and around 80 million unique TCR sequences made up an early release that covered about 640 HLA-typed donors. General conclusions and limits of the study: CMV serostatus was the only immune exposure information available for the cohort. In a later analysis, HLA-associated TCR beta chains were found to be more clonally expanded and to have lower generation probabilities than equally common non-associated chains. The classifier was reported to diagnose cytomegalovirus status with high specificity and sensitivity in both the original cohort and the validation cohort. Because the 87-base-pair reads could not distinguish some IMGT-functional V segments, including TRBV6-2 and TRBV6-3, those segments were excluded. In a later genetic analysis, a missense DCLRE1C variant was associated with V-gene and J-gene trimming of TCR beta chains, and the association was replicated in an independent cohort. Correlated functional status among segregating V segments might be attributable to linkage disequilibrium, but an unknown experimental factor could not be ruled out. Compared with the roughly 600-donor mean, donors in an Asian-associated ancestry cluster had fewer N-insertions in productive TCRs, according to a later genetic analysis. A further reported finding was that TCR beta sequences accurately predicted the HLA-A and HLA-B alleles for most subjects in the first cohort. The earlier analysis of some 540 of the donors excluded 15 to 20 rarely observed V segments, including chromosome 9 orphons, because counts were too low. Several of the top co-occurrence clusters appeared to be linked to parvovirus B19, influenza, CMV and Epstein-Barr virus, according to a later analysis. A group of highly shared sequence variants was considered likely to be a technical artifact of the sequencing pipeline. Across donors, most TCR sequences were observed very rarely, whereas some public TCRs were present in many individuals. According to a later analysis, TCR association rates differed among HLA loci, with DRB1 alleles showing the most associated TCRs and HLA-C alleles showing the fewest. Three of the identified cytomegalovirus-associated TCR beta chains were confirmed in vitro to be specific for cytomegalovirus antigens. The authors suggested that the approach could potentially be extended to other disease states and immunological phenotypes. Specific HLA alleles were associated with 15,000 to 20,000 TCR beta sequences at a false discovery rate of 0.05 in a later analysis. In this cohort, only TCR beta chains were sequenced, and detectable features were limited by the absence of alpha or paired-chain data. Because some donors lacked HLA typing at each locus, the association tests relied only on the typed subset. Roughly uniform sequencing depth across donors was assumed in presence/absence analyses, although this assumption may not hold. In the study, 150 to 200 TCR beta chains were listed as associated with cytomegalovirus. An earlier analysis of 450 to 750 of the donors showed that most TCR beta V segments appeared in productive rearrangements either about 87% or about 30% of the time, which broadly matched IMGT annotations. In a later analysis, most CMV-associated TCR beta chains were found to appear HLA-restricted, with HLA associations seemingly driven largely by CMV exposure. When HLA alleles, especially DR and DQ, strongly co-occurred, TCR associations were difficult to assign to individual alleles.

V is pared back by 0 bases and J by 0 bases, with 8 bases lying between the germline termini. CDR1 and CDR2 were assigned from the germline V gene (reference sequence) as MNHNY and SVGAGI. The CDR3, from cysteine to phenylalanine, totals 16 residues. The kept DNA is CDR3 alone, 48 bases in frame from the first base. Receptors were amplified or captured by the immunoSEQ multiplex PCR assay. The multiplex PCR relied on a mix of 60 forward primers for TCR Vbeta segments and 13 reverse primers for TCR Jbeta segments. The CDR3 region of rearranged TCR beta genes was amplified from genomic DNA with a multiplex PCR assay. The amplified TCR beta libraries were sequenced on the Illumina HiSeq System as 87-base-pair reads. Processing in the source paper ran as follows. Across the roughly 600 repertoires, a later analysis counted around 80 million unique TCR beta chains, around 10 million of which were shared by at least two donors. Raw reads were error-corrected and collapsed into unique sequences by a nearest-neighbor algorithm in which closely related sequences were merged to remove PCR and sequencing errors. V, D and J gene segments were assigned by aligning CDR3 sequences to IMGT reference sequences. For a sequence to be retained, a match of at least six nucleotides to both a V gene segment and a J gene segment was required. A rearrangement was called productive if the CDR3 had no stop codons and remained in frame with V and J, and every other rearrangement was called non-productive. CDR3 was defined according to IMGT convention as the region running from the second conserved V-encoded cysteine to the conserved J-encoded phenylalanine. In an earlier analysis of approximately 500 of the donors, sequences lacking an unambiguous match to a single V gene segment were excluded. In an earlier analysis of several hundred of the donors, a V segment was called functional when productive rearrangements were above 56.7%, and segregating when the standard deviation between donors exceeded 5%. A statistical classification framework was developed to diagnose cytomegalovirus status using the catalog of TCR beta chain sequences. A later analysis assigned V and J genes by comparing TCR nucleotide sequences with IMGT/GENE-DB human TR gene sequences. Using the TCRdist pipeline, a later analysis assigned CDR3 sequences along with most-parsimonious VDJ recombination scenarios. In a later analysis, each TCR beta chain was defined by its CDR3 amino acid sequence together with its V-gene family, and reads without a unique V-gene family were excluded. To address suspected cross-contamination and a sequencing artifact, a later analysis removed roughly 580 highly shared, low-generation-probability nucleotide sequences. A later analysis calculated a clonal expansion index for each public chain from normalized within-repertoire ranks of inferred template counts. A later analysis computed generation probabilities with a VDJ recombination model fitted to out-of-frame rearrangements, and checked the results against IGoR. Hypergeometric tests were used in a later analysis to score TCR-TCR, TCR-HLA and TCR-CMV co-occurrence, with a repertoire-size bias correction applied to the TCR pairs. To estimate false discovery rates, a later analysis permuted the HLA or CMV assignments 20 times. In a later analysis, co-occurring TCRs were grouped using DBSCAN, and TCRdist sequence similarity was added for clustering within HLA-allele-positive subsets. Repertoires with fewer than 30,000 or more than 120,000 public chains, plus five repertoires with anomalous nucleotide sharing, were excluded from co-occurrence clustering. Drawn from immuneACCESS, this table holds only the in-frame rearrangements with V and J called that TCRdb kept. Clones are partly lost; checked studies trace under half to an unresolved V gene and leave the rest unexplained. V and J calls plus clone size are reproduced from that table; the DNA served to infer D and trimming. This sample has over 150,000 clones in its table, and 70% to 90% of those were observed once. Of the sample, more than 4% falls within the top ten clones.

The cohort comprised some 700 healthy bone marrow donors. All cohort members were sampled while nominally healthy, although unrecorded immune exposures were likely present. The donor tested CMV seropositive, placing the donor among the 289 seropositive members of the cohort. A peripheral blood sample was provided by each donor, and peripheral blood mononuclear cells were used for TCR beta sequencing. Genomic DNA extraction from the blood cell samples was performed with the Qiagen DNeasy Blood Extraction Kit. The receptor comes from a girl between 5 and 17 years old in good health and CMV-seropositive. The chain couples TRBV6-6 to TRBJ1-4; the D gene identity is not certain. Input material: PBMCs. The CDR3 region: CASSYSAVPTNEKLFF. The bases are TGTGCCAGCAGTTACTCGGCAGTCCCAACTAATGAAAAACTGTTTTTT.